This entry lists 17 T cell receptor beta chains sequenced from one sample in a study of blood T cell repertoires in COVID-19. Assay used: immunoSEQ multiplex PCR; TCRdb lists only in-frame clones, some missing. The table includes approximately 100,000 clones, about 89% detected once. Sequenced material: peripheral blood. Receptors were obtained from a human donor in a cohort sampled during active COVID-19.

The J gene is TRBJ2-5, the V gene TRBV7-8; TRBD2 is a possible D gene (7 bases). Germline V gene data show CDR1 as SGHVS and CDR2 as FQNEAQ. Trimming shortened V by 3 bases and J by 5 bases, and 13 bases separated the two germline ends. The CDR3 consists of 14 residues. CDR3 bases: TGTGCCAGCAGCTTGCGGGGGCTCGGGGAGACCCAGTACTTC. It is translated as CASSLRGLGETQYF.

The chain joins TRBV5-1 to TRBJ1-5, with 12 bases fitting TRBD1. Germline CDR1 and CDR2: SGHRS and YFSETQ. The J segment lost 5 bases and the V segment lost 1 base, leaving 16 bases of the junction unmatched. The CDR3 is 20 amino acids. This chain's CDR3 is CASSLRFPGQGAYGDQPQHF. In nucleotides, the CDR3 is TGCGCCAGCAGCTTGCGTTTCCCGGGACAGGGGGCATATGGGGATCAGCCCCAGCATTTT.

CDR3 nucleotide sequence: TGCGCCAGCAGCTTGGAACAGACGGTGGACGAGCAGTACTTC. Protein product: CASSLEQTVDEQYF. This chain joins TRBV5-1 and TRBJ2-7; no definite D call. V dropped 0 bases and J dropped 5 bases, with 12 bases sitting between them. Germline V gene data show CDR1 as SGHRS and CDR2 as YFSETQ. This CDR3 region has 14 residues.

The chain links TRBV14 to TRBJ2-3; D unclear. The ends were cut back, 4 bases at V and 0 bases at J, with 5 bases in the middle. The CDR3 is made up of 13 amino acids. CDR1 SGHDN and CDR2 FVKESK come from the germline V gene. This CDR3 reads CASSLQSTDTQYF. In DNA form, the CDR3 reads TGTGCCAGCAGCCTACAGAGCACAGATACGCAGTATTTT.

The V call is TRBV9, the J call TRBJ2-1; TRBD2 might be the D (6 bases). Trimming shortened V by 4 bases and J by 2 bases, and 13 bases separated the two germline ends. Germline CDR1 and CDR2: SGDLS and YYNGEE. The CDR3 is made up of 15 amino acids. The CDR3 nucleotides read TGTGCCAGCAGCCGCCGACTAGATCCCTACAATGAGCAGTTCTTC. Protein product: CASSRRLDPYNEQFF. The full variable domain, rest sourced from reference TRBV9 and TRBJ2-1, is DSGVTQTPKHLITATGQRVTLRCSPRSGDLSVYWYQQSLDQGLQFLIQYYNGEERAKGNILERFSAQQFPDLHSELNLSSLELGDSALYFCASSRRLDPYNEQFFGPGTRLTVL.

The chain recombines TRBV7-9 with TRBJ1-2; unclear D gene. The CDR3 contains 16 residues. Germline CDR1 is SEHNR and CDR2 is FQNEAQ (reference sequence). V dropped 1 base and J dropped 2 bases, with 14 bases sitting between them. This CDR3 reads CASSLEGGRGNYGYTF. In DNA, the CDR3 is TGTGCCAGCAGCTTAGAGGGCGGGAGAGGAAACTATGGCTACACCTTC.

This chain uses TRBV6-2 or TRBV6-3 with TRBJ1-5, with a possible D match to TRBD1 (6 bases). Germline CDR1 and CDR2: MNHEY and SVGEGT. V shed 6 bases and J shed 5 bases, with 17 bases lying between them. The CDR3 loop spans 15 amino acids. CDR3 sequence reads: CASSSRGQGYQPQHF. For the CDR3, the DNA is TGTGCCAGCAGCTCACGCGGCCAGGGGTATCAGCCCCAGCATTTT.

The V and J genes are TRBV9 and TRBJ1-1; no clear D. The CDR3 consists of 12 residues. The germline gives CDR1 SGDLS, CDR2 YYNGEE. Trimming cost V 4 bases and J 4 bases, with 8 bases left between them. CDR3 region: CASSRGLTEAFF. The CDR3 DNA sequence: TGTGCCAGCAGCCGCGGGCTCACTGAAGCTTTCTTT.

The chain recombines TRBV7-6 with TRBJ2-2; 10 positions agree with TRBD1. V dropped 6 bases and J dropped 4; count of bases not matched to a gene: 5. The CDR3 has 15 residues. The germline gives CDR1 SGHVS, CDR2 FNYEAQ. The chain's CDR3 is CASSRWTGGTGELFF. CDR3 DNA: TGTGCCAGCAGTCGATGGACAGGGGGCACCGGGGAGCTGTTTTTT.

The genes are TRBV2 and TRBJ2-3; D uncertain. The CDR3 covers 11 residues. In germline, CDR1 is SNHLY, CDR2 FYNNEI. The ends were cut back, 6 bases at V and 6 bases at J, with 7 bases in the middle. The CDR3 loop is CASSEVDTQYF. In nucleotides, the CDR3 is TGTGCCAGCAGCGAGGTGGATACGCAGTATTTT.

This chain uses TRBV11-2 with TRBJ1-3; no clear D. Germline V gene data show CDR1 as SGHAT and CDR2 as FQNNGV. CDR3 size: 15 residues. V lost 2 bases and J 4 bases, leaving 12 bases between the germline ends. The CDR3 is CASSLFSASGNTIYF. CDR3 nucleotides: TGTGCCAGCAGCTTATTCAGCGCATCAGGAAACACCATATATTTT.

Only a few counts were recorded for this clone. This sequence joins TRBV9 and TRBJ2-7; D call uncertain. Germline-derived CDR1 and CDR2 are SGDLS and YYNGEE. The CDR3 consists of 15 residues. V lost 0 bases and J lost 3, with 13 bases in between. The chain's CDR3 is CASSVAPTRSYEQYF. Written as DNA, the CDR3 is TGTGCCAGCAGCGTAGCCCCGACACGCAGCTACGAGCAGTACTTC. Filled out from reference TRBV9 and TRBJ2-7, the complete variable domain reads DSGVTQTPKHLITATGQRVTLRCSPRSGDLSVYWYQQSLDQGLQFLIQYYNGEERAKGNILERFSAQQFPDLHSELNLSSLELGDSALYFCASSVAPTRSYEQYFGPGTRLTVT.

This rearrangement joins TRBV5-5 to TRBJ1-5; weak D call: TRBD1 (6 bases). The CDR3 loop spans 14 amino acids. Germline V gene data show CDR1 as SGHKS and CDR2 as YYEKEE (reference sequence). Trimming took 1 base from V and 2 from J, leaving 7 bases between them. The chain's CDR3 is CASSLSGGNQPQHF. The CDR3 coding sequence is TGTGCCAGCAGCTTGTCAGGGGGCAATCAGCCCCAGCATTTT. The variable domain in full, completed from reference TRBV5-5 and TRBJ1-5, reads DAGVTQSPTHLIKTRGQQVTLRCSPISGHKSVSWYQQVLGQGPQFIFQYYEKEERGRGNFPDRFSARQFPNYSSELNVNALLLGDSALYLCASSLSGGNQPQHFGDGTRLSIL.

This sequence joins TRBV7-2 and TRBJ1-2; unclear D gene. Germline V gene sequence: CDR1 SGHTA, CDR2 FQGNSA. The CDR3 is 13 residues long. Trimming took 7 bases from V and 2 from J, leaving 11 bases between them. The CDR3 region has the DNA TGTGCCAGCAACTCACTTATCAACTATGGCTACACCTTC. As protein: CASNSLINYGYTF.

CDR3 DNA: TGTGCCAGCAGCTTAGACGGCGGGGGAGTGGAGACCCAGTACTTC. Protein product: CASSLDGGGVETQYF. V gene TRBV11-3 combines with J gene TRBJ2-5, with 7 bases matching TRBD2. Germline V gives CDR1 SGHNT, CDR2 YENEEA. The CDR3 runs to 15 residues. V lost 0 bases to trimming and J lost 5 bases; unmatched junction nucleotides: 6.

The chain combines TRBV2 with TRBJ2-6; D is undetermined. CDR3 length: 14 residues. Trimming pared 4 bases from V and 4 bases from J, leaving 8 bases between. CDR1 and CDR2 from the germline V gene are SNHLY and FYNNEI. CDR3 region: CASSVLSGANVLTF. The CDR3 nucleotides read TGTGCCAGCAGTGTCTTGTCCGGGGCCAACGTCCTGACTTTC.

This CDR3 reads CASSREVGELFF. The CDR3 coding sequence is TGTGCCAGCTCACGAGAGGTCGGGGAGCTGTTTTTT. V and J are TRBV18 and TRBJ2-2; D uncertain. V was cut by 4 bases and J by 7 bases, with 7 bases left in between. This CDR3 has 12 residues. Germline V gene data show CDR1 as KGHSH and CDR2 as LQKENI.